These T cell receptor beta chains were read from a single sample in a study of CD8 T cell repertoires and HIV-1 epitope variants. Clones were sequenced by immunoSEQ multiplex PCR, and TCRdb holds only the in-frame ones, with some missing. The repertoire consists of approximately 90,000 clones, with 60% to 80% occurring once and the leading ten covering 20% to 30%. The sample consisted of uncultured baseline CD8+ T cells from peripheral blood mononuclear cells (PBMCs). The receptors here all came from a male donor with HIV. Both conserved end residues are part of each CDR3. D genes are given only for firm matches. Not all rows give a size; the values are once, few, many and, for expanded clones, a class.

D gene,V gene,clone size,J gene,CDR3 protein,CDR3 DNA
-,TRBV7-2,-,TRBJ2-7,CASSLEGVSSYEQYF,TGTGCCAGCAGCTTAGAGGGGGTCAGCTCCTACGAGCAGTACTTC
-,TRBV7-2,-,TRBJ2-5,CASSPDSEETQYF,TGTGCCAGCAGCCCGGACTCGGAGGAGACCCAGTACTTC
-,TRBV7-9,once,TRBJ1-2,CASSSQGGHGYTF,TGTGCCAGCAGCAGCCAGGGTGGCCATGGCTACACCTTC
TRBD2,TRBV11-3,once,TRBJ2-3,CASSWASGGTDTQYF,TGTGCCAGCAGCTGGGCTAGCGGGGGCACAGATACGCAGTATTTT
TRBD2,TRBV5-1,-,TRBJ2-1,CASSLRGQLAGGNSEQFF,TGCGCCAGCAGCTTGCGTGGCCAGCTAGCGGGGGGAAATAGTGAGCAGTTCTTC
-,TRBV6-1,-,TRBJ2-5,CASSETVQETQYF,TGTGCCAGCAGTGAGACAGTGCAAGAGACCCAGTACTTC
-,TRBV6-5,-,TRBJ2-7,CASSYGGASYEQYF,TGTGCCAGCAGTTACGGGGGTGCCTCCTACGAGCAGTACTTC
-,TRBV4-1,-,TRBJ2-5,CASSQVSEEETQYF,TGCGCCAGCAGCCAAGTGTCTGAAGAAGAGACCCAGTACTTC
-,TRBV15,once,TRBJ1-4,CATSRDGPTGTVNEKLFF,TGTGCCACCAGCAGAGATGGGCCGACCGGGACGGTGAATGAAAAACTGTTTTTT
TRBD1,TRBV4-3,-,TRBJ1-2,CASSQPGQGAIGYTF,TGCGCCAGCAGCCAACCGGGACAGGGGGCTATAGGCTACACCTTC
TRBD2,TRBV28,-,TRBJ2-3,CASSLWAGEADTQYF,TGTGCCAGCAGTTTATGGGCGGGAGAGGCAGATACGCAGTATTTT
-,TRBV5-1,once,TRBJ2-3,CASSLGNTRTDTQYF,TGCGCCAGCAGCTTAGGGAATACGCGCACAGATACGCAGTATTTT
TRBD1,TRBV27,few,TRBJ1-2,CASSLDRGRYGYTF,TGTGCCAGCAGTTTGGACAGGGGCCGGTATGGCTACACCTTC
-,TRBV19,-,TRBJ2-1,CASSIMGTYRGPYNEQFF,TGTGCCAGTAGTATAATGGGGACTTACCGCGGCCCCTACAATGAGCAGTTCTTC
TRBD1,TRBV7-2,-,TRBJ1-2,CASSFDDRADGYTF,TGTGCCAGCAGCTTCGACGACAGGGCGGATGGCTACACCTTC
TRBD2,TRBV5-4,-,TRBJ2-3,CASGTSQGDTQYF,TGTGCCAGCGGGACTAGCCAGGGAGATACGCAGTATTTT
-,TRBV7-6,-,TRBJ2-7,CASSLADEQYF,TGTGCCAGCAGCTTAGCGGACGAGCAGTACTTC
TRBD1,TRBV19,-,TRBJ1-5,CASDTGGWSSNQPQHF,TGTGCCAGTGATACAGGGGGCTGGTCTAGCAATCAGCCCCAGCATTTT
-,TRBV9,once,TRBJ2-1,CASSVEDRNGNEQFF,TGTGCCAGCAGCGTAGAGGACCGCAATGGGAATGAGCAGTTCTTC
TRBD1,TRBV25-1,-,TRBJ2-1,CASSEFGDKTGEQFF,TGTGCCAGCAGTGAATTTGGCGACAAGACAGGGGAGCAGTTCTTC
TRBD1,TRBV5-1,-,TRBJ2-7,CASSSDRGREQYF,TGCGCCAGCAGCTCTGACAGGGGGCGCGAGCAGTACTTC
-,TRBV28,few,TRBJ1-6,CASSHPLIRGDSPLHF,TGTGCCAGCAGTCACCCCCTGATCCGGGGGGACTCACCCCTCCACTTT